This TCR beta chain was recorded in a study of cytomegalovirus exposure and HLA in healthy donors. Study-level information: Genotyping showed approximately 81% of 398 donors falling in the Caucasian-associated ancestry cluster. Study findings and constraints: TCR sequences were mostly rare, though some public TCRs occurred in many donors. The classifier was said to identify cytomegalovirus status with high specificity and sensitivity.

The PCR had 60 Vbeta and 13 Jbeta primers. The data were produced by immunoSEQ multiplex PCR, yet TCRdb's version contains in-frame clones alone and is incomplete. The sample shows roughly 98,000 clones, under 85% of them seen only once. This CDR3 spans 16 amino acids. Trimming removed 0 bases from V and 2 bases from J; junction bases left unmatched: 7. The germline V gene encodes CDR1 SGHRS and CDR2 YFSETQ. The sample holds one count of this clone. What it binds is unknown. The source is a man aged 35-49 years in good health and CMV-seronegative. Sequenced: PBMCs. The chain joins TRBV5-1 to TRBJ2-5, with 7 bases fitting TRBD2. The CDR3 nucleotides are TGCGCCAGCAGCTTGGGGCTAGCGCGGGGGCAAGAGACCCAGTACTTC. It specifies CASSLGLARGQETQYF.